This passage covers 5 T cell receptor beta chains from one sample sequenced in a study of OX40 agonist ivuxolimab in advanced cancers. Libraries were prepared by immunoSEQ multiplex PCR; TCRdb keeps only in-frame clonotypes and omits some of them. This sample has about 32,000 clones; approximately 90% occur once, and the top ten carry about 4.3%. The sample consisted of CD4+ or CD8+ T cells sorted from blood, taken in a trial of the OX40 agonist ivuxolimab. Every receptor here comes from an adult with an advanced solid tumor such as melanoma, head and neck, liver or kidney cancer.

The chain links TRBV15 to TRBJ2-3, with D possibly matching TRBD1 (6 bases). Germline V gene sequence: CDR1 LNHNV, CDR2 YYDKDF (reference sequence). Trimming left V 0 bases short and J 4 bases short, with 8 bases between. This CDR3 has 14 residues. For the CDR3, the DNA is TGTGCCACCAGCAGAGAAGCAGGGGCAGATACGCAGTATTTT. This codes for CATSREAGADTQYF.

The chain joins TRBV15 to TRBJ2-3, with TRBD1 as a possible D gene (6 bases). The CDR3 runs to 16 residues. Germline-derived CDR1 and CDR2 are LNHNV and YYDKDF (reference sequence). V lost 3 bases and J lost 0, with 13 bases in between. CDR3 loop: CATSSNRDTSTDTQYF. CDR3 in DNA: TGTGCCACCAGCAGCAACAGGGATACTAGCACAGATACGCAGTATTTT.

This chain joins TRBV7-6 and TRBJ2-7; weak D call: TRBD2 (6 bases). Germline CDR1 SGHVS, CDR2 FNYEAQ. There are 15 residues in the CDR3. The V and J ends lost 5 bases and 3 bases respectively, with 17 bases between them. The CDR3, as DNA: TGTGCCAGCAGCGACGGGACCGGAGGGAACTACGAGCAGTACTTC. It specifies CASSDGTGGNYEQYF.

The chain has TRBV7-6 and TRBJ2-5, with a weak D call TRBD2 (6 bases). Trimming stripped 6 bases from V and 1 base from J, with 18 bases between. Germline V gives CDR1 SGHVS, CDR2 FNYEAQ. The CDR3 totals 16 residues. The CDR3 is CASSQPRVSGQETQYF. The CDR3 bases are TGTGCCAGCAGTCAACCTCGGGTTAGCGGCCAAGAGACCCAGTACTTC.

This chain links TRBV28 with TRBJ1-2; TRBD1 matches at 8 bases. This CDR3 has 16 residues. The V gene end was trimmed by 4 bases and the J gene end by 4 bases; junction bases not matched to a gene: 11. Looked up from germline, CDR1 is MDHEN and CDR2 is SYDVKM. CDR3 residues: CASSYPDRVKTYGYTF. The DNA for the CDR3 is TGTGCCAGCAGTTACCCGGACAGGGTCAAGACCTATGGCTACACCTTC.